The 21 T cell receptor beta chains below all came from one sample that was sequenced in a study of control samples from healthy donors and cancer patients. The table came from immunoSEQ multiplex PCR; TCRdb's copy has only in-frame clones and leaves some out. Here the sample spans around 80,000 clones, about 88% being singletons. The sample taken for sequencing was blood. Receptor source: a woman between 45 and 60 years old in good health.

The rearrangement links TRBV12-3 or TRBV12-4 to TRBJ1-1, with D unresolved. This CDR3 region has 13 residues. V lost 5 bases and J 6 bases, leaving 13 bases between the germline ends. The CDR3 DNA is TGTGCCAGCAGTCCGATTGTGGACCCTGAAGCTTTCTTT. Translated: CASSPIVDPEAFF.

The J gene is TRBJ1-2, the V gene TRBV12-3 or TRBV12-4; D gene unclear. The CDR3 spans 13 residues. Trimming cost V 2 bases and J 5 bases, with 9 bases left between them. The DNA for the CDR3 is TGTGCCAGCAGTTTAATGGGGTCTTATGGCTACACCTTC. Protein product: CASSLMGSYGYTF.

The chain links TRBV10-3 to TRBJ2-3; D might be TRBD2 (5 bases). The CDR3 sequence is 13 residues long. The V gene's germline CDR1 is ENHRY and CDR2 SYGVKD. Trimming took 3 bases from V and 6 from J, leaving 10 bases between them. The CDR3 spells CAISEGQRDTQYF. The CDR3 DNA reads as TGTGCCATCAGTGAAGGCCAGCGGGATACGCAGTATTTT.

This sequence joins TRBV19 and TRBJ1-5; the D is unclear. The CDR3 loop spans 14 amino acids. The germline gives CDR1 LNHDA, CDR2 SQIVND (reference sequence). V shed 3 bases and J shed 4 bases, with 10 bases lying between them. The CDR3 DNA is TGTGCCAGTAGTATTAGGCCAGGTAATCAGCCCCAGCATTTT. This encodes CASSIRPGNQPQHF.

The V and J genes are TRBV11-3 and TRBJ2-4; TRBD1 aligns across 11 bases. The germline V gene encodes CDR1 SGHNT and CDR2 YENEEA. Losses at the gene ends were 3 bases for V and 8 bases for J; bases not matched to a gene: 0. The CDR3 contains 13 residues. The chain's CDR3 is CASSLGQGDIQYF. CDR3 in DNA: TGTGCCAGCAGCTTGGGACAGGGGGACATTCAGTACTTC.

The J gene is TRBJ2-1, the V gene TRBV7-8; the D gene is possibly TRBD1 (6 bases). This CDR3 has 14 residues. CDR1 and CDR2 from the germline V gene are SGHVS and FQNEAQ. V was pared by 3 bases and J by 6 bases, with 12 bases between. The DNA of the CDR3 is TGTGCCAGCAGCTTTCAGGGGCGGAGCAATGAGCAGTTCTTC. Encoded protein: CASSFQGRSNEQFF. The full variable domain, in which reference TRBV7-8 and TRBJ2-1 provide the parts outside the CDR3, is GAGVSQSPRYKVAKRGQDVALRCDPISGHVSLFWYQQALGQGPEFLTYFQNEAQLDKSGLPSDRFFAERPEGSVSTLKIQRTQQEDSAVYLCASSFQGRSNEQFFGPGTRLTVL.

This rearrangement joins TRBV20-1 to TRBJ2-3, with 13 bases fitting TRBD2. This CDR3 comprises 19 residues. The V gene's germline CDR1 is DFQATT and CDR2 SNEGSKA (reference sequence). V was clipped by 3 bases and J by 0 bases; unmatched bases: 12. This CDR3 reads CSASFGTSGELRSTDTQYF. Here the CDR3 DNA reads TGCAGTGCTAGTTTCGGGACTAGCGGGGAGCTTCGTAGCACAGATACGCAGTATTTT.

The V and J genes are TRBV19 and TRBJ1-1; 10 positions match TRBD1. Germline values: CDR1 LNHDA, CDR2 SQIVND (reference sequence). Trimming at V came to 4 bases and at J to 6 bases, leaving 2 bases not matched to a gene. The CDR3 contains 13 residues. The CDR3 DNA is TGTGCCAGTAGTAAGACAGGGGGCCCTGAAGCTTTCTTT. Protein product: CASSKTGGPEAFF.

The chain links TRBV5-4 to TRBJ1-1; D perhaps matches TRBD1 (5 bases). CDR3 size: 14 residues. V was trimmed by 3 bases and J by 7 bases, leaving 16 bases between them. CDR1 SGHNT and CDR2 YYREEE come from the germline V gene (reference sequence). The CDR3 here is CASSSGRGGNEAFF. The CDR3 region has the DNA TGTGCCAGCAGCTCAGGACGGGGGGGTAATGAAGCTTTCTTT.

The CDR3 is CSASSGGREQFF. CDR3 nucleotide sequence: TGCAGTGCTAGTTCCGGGGGACGCGAGCAGTTCTTC. The chain joins TRBV20-1 to TRBJ2-1, with a weak D call TRBD2 (6 bases). The CDR3 totals 12 residues. Trimming stripped 3 bases from V and 10 bases from J, with 13 bases between. Germline V gives CDR1 DFQATT, CDR2 SNEGSKA (reference sequence).

This clone occurred once. The CDR3, as DNA: TGCAGTGCTAGTGGCGCGGGGGGGATCACCGGGGAGCTGTTTTTT. It translates to CSASGAGGITGELFF. The genes are TRBV20-1 and TRBJ2-2; 9 nucleotides agree with TRBD2. Per germline, CDR1 DFQATT and CDR2 SNEGSKA (reference sequence). J was trimmed by 4 bases and V by 3 bases; bases with no gene match: 6. The CDR3 is 15 residues long.

This clone came up once. This chain links TRBV2 with TRBJ1-1; a weak D match, TRBD1 (5 bases). The CDR3 sequence is 12 residues long. Germline V gene sequence: CDR1 SNHLY, CDR2 FYNNEI. The CDR3 sequence is CAGEGMNTEAFF. DNA for the CDR3: TGTGCAGGGGAAGGAATGAACACTGAAGCTTTCTTT.

J is TRBJ2-3 and V is TRBV28; D is unresolved. Trimming left V 2 bases short and J 4 bases short, with 4 bases between. CDR3 length: 12 residues. CDR1 and CDR2 from the germline V gene are MDHEN and SYDVKM. The DNA of the CDR3 is TGTGCCAGCAGTTTAACCCCAGATACGCAGTATTTT. Translating gives CASSLTPDTQYF.

J is TRBJ2-1 and V is TRBV5-1; weak D call: TRBD2 (6 bases). Trimming took 8 bases from V and 7 from J, leaving 19 bases between them. CDR1 is SGHRS and CDR2 is YFSETQ in the germline V gene. The CDR3 extends over 14 amino acids. For the CDR3, the DNA is TGCGCCAGTACTGGGACTGCTACCCTTAATGAGCAGTTCTTC. Residues: CASTGTATLNEQFF.

The chain employs TRBV6-1 and TRBJ2-2; D remains ambiguous. CDR3 size: 13 residues. Germline lookup yields CDR1 MNHNS and CDR2 SASEGT. V lost 2 bases to trimming and J lost 8 bases, with 9 bases between them. Here the CDR3 reads CASSEFEAGELFF. The CDR3 DNA follows: TGTGCCAGCAGTGAATTTGAGGCGGGGGAGCTGTTTTTT.

This clone was observed a single time. CDR3 DNA: TGTGCCAGCAGCTCGAGTGACTATGGCTACACCTTC. This gives the protein CASSSSDYGYTF. The V call is TRBV11-2, the J call TRBJ1-2, with unresolved D. The V end was cut by 4 bases, the J end by 3 bases, with 6 bases between. CDR1 is SGHAT, CDR2 FQNNGV, per germline. This CDR3 spans 12 amino acids.

The V call is TRBV6-5, the J call TRBJ1-3; TRBD1 might be the D (6 bases). Trimming pared 7 bases from V and 3 bases from J, leaving 10 bases between. The germline V gene encodes CDR1 MNHEY and CDR2 SVGAGI. The CDR3 is 13 residues long. As DNA, the CDR3 is TGTGCCAGCACGGACAGTTATGGAAACACCATATATTTT. It translates to CASTDSYGNTIYF.

V and J are TRBV7-9 and TRBJ2-5; unclear D gene. CDR1 is SEHNR, CDR2 FQNEAQ, per germline (reference sequence). V lost 5 bases and J 2 bases, leaving 15 bases between the germline ends. The CDR3 is made up of 15 amino acids. The CDR3 loop is CASSPTYRLQETQYF. The CDR3 DNA reads as TGTGCCAGCAGCCCAACATACCGGCTGCAAGAGACCCAGTACTTC.

The genes are TRBV6-2 or TRBV6-3 and TRBJ2-2, with 14 positions matching TRBD2. V lost 0 bases to trimming and J lost 6 bases; unmatched junction nucleotides: 0. CDR3 size: 16 residues. Germline V gene sequence: CDR1 MNHEY, CDR2 SVGEGT. The CDR3: CASSYSTSGGAGELFF. DNA for the CDR3: TGTGCCAGCAGTTACTCGACTAGCGGGGGGGCCGGGGAGCTGTTTTTT.

The chain recombines TRBV5-1 with TRBJ1-2; a weak D match, TRBD1 (5 bases). Trimming shortened V by 0 bases and J by 3 bases, and 12 bases separated the two germline ends. This CDR3 spans 15 amino acids. The germline gives CDR1 SGHRS, CDR2 YFSETQ. CDR3 protein: CASSLEEGPHYGYTF. The CDR3 bases are TGCGCCAGCAGCTTGGAAGAGGGGCCGCACTATGGCTACACCTTC.

J is TRBJ2-7 and V is TRBV29-1; tentative D call: TRBD1 (6 bases). Germline CDR1 reads SQVTM; CDR2 reads ANQGSEA. The CDR3 consists of 12 residues. Trimming left V 7 bases short and J 2 bases short, with 12 bases between. Written as DNA, the CDR3 is TGCAGCGCCAAGACAGGTCCCTACGAGCAGTACTTC. Protein: CSAKTGPYEQYF.